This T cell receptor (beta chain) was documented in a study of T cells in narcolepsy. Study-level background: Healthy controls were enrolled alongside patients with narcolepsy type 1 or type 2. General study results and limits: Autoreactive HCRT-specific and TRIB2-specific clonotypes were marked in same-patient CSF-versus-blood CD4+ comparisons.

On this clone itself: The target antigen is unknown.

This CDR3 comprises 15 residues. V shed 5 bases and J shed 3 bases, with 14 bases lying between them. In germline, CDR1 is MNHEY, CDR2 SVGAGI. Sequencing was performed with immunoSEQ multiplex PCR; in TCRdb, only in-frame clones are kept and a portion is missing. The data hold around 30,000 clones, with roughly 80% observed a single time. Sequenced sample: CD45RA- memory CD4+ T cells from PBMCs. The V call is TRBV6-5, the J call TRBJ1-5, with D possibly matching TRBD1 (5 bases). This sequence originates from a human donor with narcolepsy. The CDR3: CASSGTVNPNQPQHF. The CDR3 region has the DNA TGTGCCAGCAGTGGGACGGTTAACCCCAATCAGCCCCAGCATTTT.